The sequence of this T cell receptor beta chain was determined in a study of cytomegalovirus exposure and HLA in healthy donors. V was shortened by 4 bases and J by 5 bases, with 19 bases between the two germline ends. This CDR3 is 15 amino acids long. Germline CDR1 is SGDLS and CDR2 is YYNGEE. For this clone: The antigen remains unidentified.

Study-wide results and caveats: In a later analysis, an Asian-associated ancestry cluster reportedly showed fewer N-insertions than the roughly 700-donor mean. A later analysis reported that several of the most significant clusters appeared to be linked to common viral pathogens, among them Epstein-Barr virus.

PCR was performed using 60 Vbeta and 13 Jbeta primers. Repertoires were generated with immunoSEQ multiplex PCR, while TCRdb's copy carries only in-frame clones and drops some. The sample consists of 150,000 to 200,000 clones, approximately 80% of them appearing once. The source of this sequence is a man younger than 35 in good health and CMV-seronegative. The sequenced sample was PBMCs. The J gene is TRBJ2-7, the V gene TRBV9; TRBD2 might be the D (6 bases). CDR3 amino acids: CASSPGGGIINEQYF. For the CDR3, the DNA is TGTGCCAGCAGCCCCGGTGGAGGGATAATAAACGAGCAGTACTTC.